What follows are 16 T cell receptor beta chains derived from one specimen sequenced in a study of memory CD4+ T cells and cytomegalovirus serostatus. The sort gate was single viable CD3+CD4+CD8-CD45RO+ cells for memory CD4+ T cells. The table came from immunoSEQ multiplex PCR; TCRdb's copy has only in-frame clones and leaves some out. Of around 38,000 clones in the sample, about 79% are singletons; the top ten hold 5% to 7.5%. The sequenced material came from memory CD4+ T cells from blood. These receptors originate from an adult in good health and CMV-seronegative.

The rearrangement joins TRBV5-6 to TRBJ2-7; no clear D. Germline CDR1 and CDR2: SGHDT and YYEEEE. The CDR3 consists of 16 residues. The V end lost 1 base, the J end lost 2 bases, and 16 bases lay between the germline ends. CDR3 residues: CASSLRLGYLTYEQYF. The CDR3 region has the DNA TGTGCCAGCAGCTTGAGGCTGGGGTATTTGACCTACGAGCAGTACTTC.

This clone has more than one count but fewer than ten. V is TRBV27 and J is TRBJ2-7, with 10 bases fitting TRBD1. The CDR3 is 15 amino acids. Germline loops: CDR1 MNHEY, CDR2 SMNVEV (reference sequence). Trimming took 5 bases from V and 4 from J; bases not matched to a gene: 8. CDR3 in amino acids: CASSTGTGDVYEQYF. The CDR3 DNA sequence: TGTGCCAGCAGTACCGGGACAGGGGATGTGTACGAGCAGTACTTC.

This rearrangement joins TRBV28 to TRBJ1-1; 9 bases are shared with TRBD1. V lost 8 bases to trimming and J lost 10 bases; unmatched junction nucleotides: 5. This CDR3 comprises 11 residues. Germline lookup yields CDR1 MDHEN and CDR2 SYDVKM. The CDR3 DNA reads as TGTGCCAGCTATCGACAGGGGGTAGCTTTCTTT. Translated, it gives CASYRQGVAFF.

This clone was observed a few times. CDR3 sequence: CASSLETSLYTGELFF. The DNA for the CDR3 is TGTGCCAGCAGTTTAGAGACCTCTCTCTACACCGGGGAGCTGTTTTTT. The V call is TRBV28, the J call TRBJ2-2; unclear D gene. This CDR3 has 16 residues. V lost 2 bases and J 3 bases, leaving 13 bases between the germline ends. In germline, CDR1 is MDHEN, CDR2 SYDVKM.

In DNA, the CDR3 is TGTGCCAGCAGTGGGACAGTCGATAATTCACCCCTCCACTTT. Its protein product is CASSGTVDNSPLHF. The chain is built from TRBV27 and TRBJ1-6, with 7 bases lining up with TRBD1. The CDR3 has 14 residues. Germline CDR1 reads MNHEY; CDR2 reads SMNVEV (reference sequence). The V gene end was trimmed by 5 bases and the J gene end by 5 bases; junction bases not matched to a gene: 3.

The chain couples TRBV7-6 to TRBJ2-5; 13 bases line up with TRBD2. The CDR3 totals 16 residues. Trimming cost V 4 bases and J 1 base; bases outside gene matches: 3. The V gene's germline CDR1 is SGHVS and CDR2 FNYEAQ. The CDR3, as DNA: TGTGCCAGCAGCTCGCGACTAGCGGGAGGCCAAGAGACCCAGTACTTC. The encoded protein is CASSSRLAGGQETQYF.

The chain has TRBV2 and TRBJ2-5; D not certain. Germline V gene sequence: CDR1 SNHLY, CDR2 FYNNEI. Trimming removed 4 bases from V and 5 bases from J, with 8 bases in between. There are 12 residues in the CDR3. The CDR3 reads CASSGVEETQYF. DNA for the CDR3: TGTGCCAGCAGTGGGGTGGAGGAGACCCAGTACTTC.

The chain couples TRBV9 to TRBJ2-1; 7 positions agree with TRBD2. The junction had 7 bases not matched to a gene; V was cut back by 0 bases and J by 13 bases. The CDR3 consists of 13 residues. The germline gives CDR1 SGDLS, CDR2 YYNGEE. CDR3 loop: CASSVEGREDQFF. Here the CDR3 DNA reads TGTGCCAGCAGCGTAGAAGGTCGGGAGGACCAGTTCTTC.

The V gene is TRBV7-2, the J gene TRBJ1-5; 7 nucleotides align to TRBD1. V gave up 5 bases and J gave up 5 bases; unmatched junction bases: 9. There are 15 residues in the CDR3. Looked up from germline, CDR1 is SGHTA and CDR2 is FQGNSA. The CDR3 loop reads CASSPWGRGHQPQHF. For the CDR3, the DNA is TGTGCCAGCAGCCCCTGGGGTAGGGGGCATCAGCCCCAGCATTTT.

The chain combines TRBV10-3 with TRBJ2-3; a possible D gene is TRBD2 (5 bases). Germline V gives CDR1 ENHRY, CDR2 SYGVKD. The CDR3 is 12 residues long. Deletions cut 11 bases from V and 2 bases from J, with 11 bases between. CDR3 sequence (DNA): TGTGCCGCACACGGGGACACAGATACGCAGTATTTT. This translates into CAAHGDTDTQYF.

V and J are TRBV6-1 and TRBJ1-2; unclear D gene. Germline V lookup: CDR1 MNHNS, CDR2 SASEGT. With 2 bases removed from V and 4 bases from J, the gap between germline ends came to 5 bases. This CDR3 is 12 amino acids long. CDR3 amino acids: CASSERFYGYTF. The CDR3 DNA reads TGTGCCAGCAGTGAACGGTTCTATGGCTACACCTTC.

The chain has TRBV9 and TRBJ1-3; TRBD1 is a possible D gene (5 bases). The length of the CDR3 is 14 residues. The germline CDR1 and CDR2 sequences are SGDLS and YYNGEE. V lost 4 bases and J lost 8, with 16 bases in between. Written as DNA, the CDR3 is TGTGCCAGCAGCCCTCGGGTCCAAGGGGACACCATATATTTT. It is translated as CASSPRVQGDTIYF.

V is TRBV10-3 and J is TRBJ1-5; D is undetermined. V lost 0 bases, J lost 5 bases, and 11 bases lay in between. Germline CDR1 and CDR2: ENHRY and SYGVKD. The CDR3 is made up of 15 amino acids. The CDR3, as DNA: TGTGCCATCAGTGAGTCGGACGAGGGCGATCAGCCCCAGCATTTT. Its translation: CAISESDEGDQPQHF.

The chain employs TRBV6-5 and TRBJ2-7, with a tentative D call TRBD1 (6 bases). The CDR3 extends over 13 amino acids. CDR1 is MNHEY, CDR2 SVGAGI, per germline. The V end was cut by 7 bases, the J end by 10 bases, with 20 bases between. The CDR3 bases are TGTGCCAGCATGAGGGGGAGAGGTGCCCGACAGTACTTC. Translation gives CASMRGRGARQYF.

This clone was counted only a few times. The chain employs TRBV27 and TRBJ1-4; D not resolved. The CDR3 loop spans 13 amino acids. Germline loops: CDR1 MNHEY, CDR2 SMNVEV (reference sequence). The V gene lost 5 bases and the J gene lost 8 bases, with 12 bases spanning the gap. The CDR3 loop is CASSPRPREKLFF. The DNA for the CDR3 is TGTGCCAGCAGTCCGAGACCGAGGGAAAAACTGTTTTTT. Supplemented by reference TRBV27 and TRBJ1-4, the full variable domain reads EAQVTQNPRYLITVTGKKLTVTCSQNMNHEYMSWYRQDPGLGLRQIYYSMNVEVTDKGDVPEGYKVSRKEKRNFPLILESPSPNQTSLYFCASSPRPREKLFFGSGTQLSVL.

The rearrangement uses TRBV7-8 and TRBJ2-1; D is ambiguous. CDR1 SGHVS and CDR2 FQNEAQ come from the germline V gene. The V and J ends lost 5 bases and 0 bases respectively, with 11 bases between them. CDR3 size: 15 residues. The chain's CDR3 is CASSPFASSYNEQFF. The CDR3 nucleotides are TGTGCCAGCAGCCCTTTCGCAAGCTCCTACAATGAGCAGTTCTTC. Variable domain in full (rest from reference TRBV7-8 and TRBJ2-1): GAGVSQSPRYKVAKRGQDVALRCDPISGHVSLFWYQQALGQGPEFLTYFQNEAQLDKSGLPSDRFFAERPEGSVSTLKIQRTQQEDSAVYLCASSPFASSYNEQFFGPGTRLTVL.